A single sample is the source of the 5 T cell receptor beta chains below, sequenced in a study of cytomegalovirus exposure and HLA in healthy donors. The PCR was carried out with 60 Vbeta primers and 13 Jbeta primers. Generated by immunoSEQ multiplex PCR, the TCRdb table keeps only in-frame clones and is missing some. The table has about 200,000 clones, roughly 80% seen once; the top ten hold about 2.5%. Input material: PBMCs. The source of these receptors is a woman aged 40 to 50 in good health and CMV-seronegative.

V usage is TRBV2 and J usage is TRBJ2-1, with 11 bases fitting TRBD2. Germline CDR1 is SNHLY and CDR2 is FYNNEI. The CDR3 covers 13 residues. The junction had 4 bases not matched to a gene; V was cut back by 8 bases and J by 7 bases. The DNA for the CDR3 is TGTGCCAGCTCCGGGACTAGCGGTAATGAGCAGTTCTTC. This codes for CASSGTSGNEQFF.

This rearrangement joins TRBV28 to TRBJ2-7; TRBD1 matches 9 bases. Germline trimming cut 5 bases from V and 6 bases from J; bases unmatched to any gene: 14. The germline V gene has CDR1 MDHEN and CDR2 SYDVKM. The CDR3 extends over 16 amino acids. CDR3 loop: CASSEYTGQGYSEQYF. The CDR3, as DNA: TGTGCCAGCAGTGAGTACACGGGACAGGGATACTCCGAGCAGTACTTC.

This chain joins TRBV19 and TRBJ1-2, with 10 bases fitting TRBD1. Germline V gene data show CDR1 as LNHDA and CDR2 as SQIVND (reference sequence). The CDR3 runs 16 residues. Trimming took 5 bases from V and 7 from J; bases not matched to a gene: 13. Here the CDR3 DNA reads TGTGCCAGTAGTCCGCGTGGGACAGGGGCCCGGCGTGGCTACACCTTC. Translation: CASSPRGTGARRGYTF. Variable domain in full (rest from reference TRBV19 and TRBJ1-2): DGGITQSPKYLFRKEGQNVTLSCEQNLNHDAMYWYRQDPGQGLRLIYYSQIVNDFQKGDIAEGYSVSREKKESFPLTVTSAQKNPTAFYLCASSPRGTGARRGYTFGSGTRLTVV.

This chain uses TRBV2 with TRBJ2-7, with D perhaps TRBD2 (5 bases). CDR1 is SNHLY and CDR2 is FYNNEI in the germline V gene. The CDR3 has 12 residues. V was clipped by 3 bases and J by 4 bases, with 7 bases between them. The CDR3 here is CASSELAYEQYF. Here the CDR3 DNA reads TGTGCCAGCAGTGAGTTAGCGTACGAGCAGTACTTC.

The CDR3 loop reads CANALRRDRGETQYF. The CDR3 DNA follows: TGTGCCAACGCGCTTCGCCGGGACAGGGGAGAGACCCAGTACTTC. V is TRBV2 and J is TRBJ2-5, with 10 bases identical to TRBD1. Losses at the gene ends were 10 bases for V and 4 bases for J; bases not matched to a gene: 12. This CDR3 has 15 residues. Germline V gene data show CDR1 as SNHLY and CDR2 as FYNNEI.